A selection of T cell receptor beta chains follows, all from one sample in a study of T cells in Graves' hyperthyroidism and ophthalmopathy. MiXCR was run by TCRdb on the multiplex PCR reads, yielding one entry per CDR3 protein. The data hold 650,000 to 800,000 distinct CDR3 sequences, with roughly 46% observed a single time. The sequencing sample was made of peripheral blood or thyroid tissue (not recorded which). Receptors originate from an adult man with Graves' disease, either hyperthyroidism or ophthalmopathy (not recorded which). CDR3s include the opening cysteine and the closing phenylalanine or tryptophan. A D gene is named only where the DNA matches it firmly. Clone size is not always given. Where it is, it says once, few, many or a class for expanded clones.

.	.	TRBV24-1	TRBJ1-5	TGTGCCACCAGTGATTCTTTAGGAGGGGGGGATCAGCCCCAGCATTTT	CATSDSLGGGDQPQHF
.	TRBD1	TRBV29-1	TRBJ2-5	TGCAGCGTTCGAGGACAGGGGGGGAAGGAGACCCAGTACTTC	CSVRGQGGKETQYF
.	.	TRBV7-9	TRBJ1-2	TGTGCCAGCAGCTCCGTCCCGGGGCAAAGCTACACCTTC	CASSSVPGQSYTF
many	.	TRBV29-1	TRBJ2-7	TGCAGCGTTGCTCAGGGGAACTCCTACGAGCAGTACTTC	CSVAQGNSYEQYF
.	TRBD1	TRBV29-1	TRBJ1-2	TGCAGCGTCGCGGGACAGGACTCCTATGGCTACACCTTC	CSVAGQDSYGYTF
many	.	TRBV5-1	TRBJ1-6	TGCGCCAGCAGCAATCTAGCGGCGGGACACTCACCCCTCCACTTT	CASSNLAAGHSPLHF
many	.	TRBV24-1	TRBJ1-2	TGTGCCACCAGTGATTTCAGGACTAACTATGGCTACACCTTC	CATSDFRTNYGYTF
.	TRBD1	TRBV7-6	TRBJ1-1	TGTGCCAGCAGCTTAGAAGACAGGGGTTTCCCTGAAGCTTTCTTT	CASSLEDRGFPEAFF
.	TRBD1	TRBV10-3	TRBJ2-7	TGTGCCATCAGTCGACAGGGCAGCTACGAGCAGTACTTC	CAISRQGSYEQYF
.	TRBD1	TRBV29-1	TRBJ2-5	TGCAGCGTTGTGGCCGGACAGGGGGCGTCGATGAAGACCCAGTACTTC	CSVVAGQGASMKTQYF
.	TRBD2	TRBV10-3	TRBJ2-7	TGTGCCATCAGTGGGGTGCAGGGACTAGATGGAGTCAACGAGCAGTACTTC	CAISGVQGLDGVNEQYF